This T cell receptor (beta chain) was observed in a study of blood T cell repertoires in COVID-19. This CDR3 spans 12 amino acids. V gave up 3 bases and J gave up 7 bases, with 7 bases separating them. Germline CDR1 is LNHDA and CDR2 is SQIVND (reference sequence). The method was immunoSEQ multiplex PCR; TCRdb's version includes in-frame clones alone and lacks a portion of them. This table holds about 140,000 clones, about three quarters found once. Only a few counts were recorded for this clone. The genes are TRBV19 and TRBJ2-1; maybe TRBD1 (6 bases). The sequencing sample was made of peripheral blood. The receptor was isolated from a man aged 50 to 60 with acute or convalescent COVID-19. CDR3 DNA sequence: TGTGCCAGTAGTATCCAGGGGAATGAGCAGTTCTTC. The encoded protein is CASSIQGNEQFF.